The clone carrying this T cell receptor beta chain was observed a single time. This sample stems from a study of blood T cell repertoires in COVID-19. Overall study: Italy, Spain and the United States were the sources of the convalescent and acute COVID-19 samples.

Clones were sequenced by immunoSEQ multiplex PCR, and TCRdb holds only the in-frame ones, with some missing. The repertoire holds more than 250,000 clones, with 88% as singletons. Sequencing was carried out using peripheral blood. The sequence came from a human donor in a cohort sampled during active COVID-19.

CDR3 in DNA: TGTGCCAGTGCACAGGGGGCGGCGGGGGCCCAGTACTTC. As protein: CASAQGAAGAQYF. The rearrangement links TRBV6-5 to TRBJ2-7, with TRBD1 identical over 9 bases. Looked up from germline, CDR1 is MNHEY and CDR2 is SVGAGI. The V gene end was trimmed by 9 bases and the J gene end by 10 bases; junction bases not matched to a gene: 13. CDR3 length equals 13 residues.